This T cell receptor beta chain was sequenced for a study of T cell responses to AZD1222 COVID-19 vaccine. Worth noting for this clone: No antigen is known for it.

Here immunoSEQ multiplex PCR was the method, and the copy in TCRdb shows in-frame clones only, minus some. The data hold 55,000 to 65,000 clones, with 80% to 90% observed a single time. Study conclusions and caveats: Donors in the cohort were predominantly white British and more often female, and clonal diversity was possibly underestimated.

The CDR3 is 13 amino acids. V trimming: 4 bases; J trimming: 4 bases; junction bases outside the gene matches: 3. The germline V gene has CDR1 SGHVS and CDR2 FQNEAQ. The receptor was isolated from an adult in good health. The sample in question was peripheral blood, obtained on day 0 of AZD1222 vaccination. This chain uses TRBV7-8 with TRBJ1-1, with 7 bases that match TRBD1. CDR3: CASSSYRGTEAFF. CDR3 nucleotide sequence: TGTGCCAGCAGCTCCTACAGGGGCACTGAAGCTTTCTTT. Together with reference TRBV7-8 and TRBJ1-1, the CDR3 gives the full variable domain: GAGVSQSPRYKVAKRGQDVALRCDPISGHVSLFWYQQALGQGPEFLTYFQNEAQLDKSGLPSDRFFAERPEGSVSTLKIQRTQQEDSAVYLCASSSYRGTEAFFGQGTRLTVV.